The clone carrying this T cell receptor (beta chain) was observed a handful of times. Its specificity is not known. Libraries were prepared by immunoSEQ multiplex PCR; TCRdb keeps only in-frame clonotypes and omits some of them. The repertoire consists of approximately 410,000 clones, with approximately 90% occurring once and the leading ten covering 3.6%. Germline V gives CDR1 SNHLY, CDR2 FYNNEI. J was trimmed by 4 bases and V by 4 bases; bases with no gene match: 8. This CDR3 has 15 residues. These data originate in a study of Ad26.COV2.S vaccination and SARS-CoV-2 variants. Looking at the study overall: Donor was assigned to the Ad26.COV2.S arm of trial COV1001. Once or twice, 56 days apart, Ad26.COV2.S was delivered intramuscularly.

Study-level results: The TCR breadth and depth analyses may have understated or missed part of the total T cell responses. Vaccine and placebo groups showed comparable non-spike TCR breadth.

Treatment noted: around 19 received Ad26.COV2.S at low or high dose, single or two shots; about 5 received placebo; per-sample allocation not given. Sampling was performed 63 days after the first vaccine or placebo injection. The sequences come from peripheral blood, collected in a trial of Ad26.COV2.S vaccine versus placebo. This sequence joins TRBV2 and TRBJ2-7, with 9 bases aligning to TRBD1. The clonotype originates from a person between 18 and 65 years old who received the Ad26.COV2.S COVID-19 vaccine or a placebo. The CDR3 loop reads CASSATGTGRYEQYF. CDR3 coding DNA: TGTGCCAGCAGTGCCACCGGGACAGGGAGATACGAGCAGTACTTC.